This passage covers 20 T cell receptor beta chains from one sample sequenced in a study of Ad26.COV2.S vaccination and SARS-CoV-2 variants. Repertoires were generated with immunoSEQ multiplex PCR, while TCRdb's copy carries only in-frame clones and drops some. The repertoire holds 150,000 to 200,000 clones, with 70% to 90% as singletons. The specimen was peripheral blood, collected after recovery from COVID-19. Receptor source: a human donor who had recovered from COVID-19.

The chain joins TRBV5-1 to TRBJ2-7; 8 bases fit TRBD2. The V gene end was trimmed by 4 bases and the J gene end by 0 bases; junction bases not matched to a gene: 6. CDR1 and CDR2 (germline): SGHRS, YFSETQ. CDR3 length: 15 residues. The CDR3 DNA reads TGCGCCAGCAGCAGAGACAGCGGGAGCTCCTACGAGCAGTACTTC. It is translated as CASSRDSGSSYEQYF.

On this clone itself: Other nucleotide sequences in the sample specify the same CDR3. The J gene is TRBJ1-5, the V gene TRBV28, with unresolved D. Per the germline V gene, CDR1 is MDHEN and CDR2 is SYDVKM. The CDR3 has 14 residues. V shed 4 bases and J shed 4 bases, with 11 bases lying between them. In DNA, the CDR3 is TGTGCCAGCAGTTCGGGTCAAACAAATCAGCCCCAGCATTTT. Residues: CASSSGQTNQPQHF.

This clone was detected only once. V is TRBV3-1 (or the pseudogene TRBV3-2) and J is TRBJ2-2; D is unclear. The CDR3 has 16 residues. Germline lookup yields CDR1 LGHDT and CDR2 YNNKEL (reference sequence). Between the trimmed V and J ends, which lost 4 bases and 2 bases, there was a span of 14 bases. The CDR3 reads CASSPLGPYNTGELFF. The CDR3 nucleotides are TGTGCCAGCAGCCCCCTAGGGCCATATAACACCGGGGAGCTGTTTTTT.

The gene calls are TRBV3-1 (or the pseudogene TRBV3-2) and TRBJ2-7; TRBD2 matches at 9 bases. J lost 4 bases, V lost 4 bases, and 8 bases had no gene match. The CDR3 totals 15 residues. CDR1 is LGHDT, CDR2 YNNKEL, per germline (reference sequence). The CDR3, as DNA: TGTGCCAGCAGCCTCATTAGCGGGAGCCGGTACGAGCAGTACTTC. Its protein product is CASSLISGSRYEQYF.

The chain combines TRBV28 with TRBJ1-2; D gene uncertain. V was trimmed by 8 bases and J by 4 bases, leaving 17 bases between them. Germline V CDR1 and CDR2: MDHEN, SYDVKM. The CDR3 extends over 14 amino acids. The CDR3 spells CASSFGSSIYGYTF. In nucleotides, the CDR3 is TGTGCCAGCTCGTTCGGGAGTAGCATCTATGGCTACACCTTC.

The gene calls are TRBV19 and TRBJ2-7; 7 nucleotides match TRBD1. The germline CDR1 and CDR2 sequences are LNHDA and SQIVND (reference sequence). Trimming cost V 4 bases and J 5 bases; bases outside gene matches: 5. The CDR3 contains 13 residues. Here the CDR3 DNA reads TGTGCCAGTAGTACGGACAGGTTAAACGAGCAGTACTTC. It is translated as CASSTDRLNEQYF.

V and J are TRBV12-3 or TRBV12-4 and TRBJ1-3; D is ambiguous. Trimming shortened V by 5 bases and J by 7 bases, and 6 bases separated the two germline ends. The CDR3 contains 11 residues. The CDR3 region has the DNA TGTGCCAGCAGTCTCGATAACACCATATATTTT. Translating gives CASSLDNTIYF.

The rearrangement links TRBV18 to TRBJ2-7; D gene uncertain. Germline V lookup: CDR1 KGHSH, CDR2 LQKENI. V was trimmed by 5 bases and J by 1 base, leaving 12 bases between them. The CDR3 length is 14 residues. The CDR3 bases are TGTGCCAGCTCATCCGGACCGAATTCCTACGAGCAGTACTTC. Translating gives CASSSGPNSYEQYF.

V usage is TRBV11-3 and J usage is TRBJ2-5, with 13 bases aligning to TRBD2. The CDR3 is 16 amino acids. With V trimmed by 5 bases and J by 5 bases, 8 bases remained unmatched. From germline, CDR1 is SGHNT and CDR2 YENEEA. The CDR3 spells CASSRGLAGDSETQYF. CDR3 nucleotides: TGTGCCAGCAGCCGAGGACTAGCGGGAGATAGTGAGACCCAGTACTTC.

The V gene is TRBV3-1 (or the pseudogene TRBV3-2), the J gene TRBJ2-7, with TRBD1 identical over 10 bases. The CDR3 contains 15 residues. Germline CDR1 reads LGHDT; CDR2 reads YNNKEL (reference sequence). After removal of 5 bases from V and 2 bases from J, the junction contained 6 bases not matched to a gene. The CDR3 region is CASSVTGTGAYEQYF. As DNA, the CDR3 is TGTGCCAGCAGCGTGACCGGGACAGGGGCCTACGAGCAGTACTTC.

The J gene is TRBJ1-5, the V gene TRBV24-1; D remains unclear. This CDR3 is 14 amino acids long. CDR1 KGHDR and CDR2 SFDVKD come from the germline V gene. The V and J ends lost 6 bases and 8 bases respectively, with 16 bases between them. CDR3 protein: CATSSGSGSEPQHF. In nucleotides, the CDR3 is TGTGCCACCAGTAGCGGCAGCGGATCCGAGCCCCAGCATTTT.

CDR3 nucleotides: TGTGCCAGCAGTCCCGGGGACGGCCAGGGCGAGCAGTACTTC. It translates to CASSPGDGQGEQYF. This chain joins TRBV7-3 and TRBJ2-7; the D gene could be TRBD1 or TRBD2 (5 bases each). Germline loops: CDR1 SGHTA, CDR2 FQGTGA. V lost 6 bases to trimming and J lost 6 bases, with 18 bases between them. The CDR3 length is 14 residues.

The V and J genes are TRBV5-8 and TRBJ2-5; D possibly corresponds to TRBD1 (5 bases). This CDR3 is 16 amino acids long. Trimming removed 6 bases from V and 5 bases from J, with 23 bases in between. Per germline, CDR1 SGHTS and CDR2 YDEGEE. This chain's CDR3 is CASTPVGATISETQYF. The CDR3 DNA is TGTGCCAGCACTCCCGTTGGGGCAACGATATCGGAGACCCAGTACTTC.

The rearrangement uses TRBV2 and TRBJ1-2; TRBD1 matches 7 bases. With V trimmed by 7 bases and J by 5 bases, 7 bases remained unmatched. CDR1 is SNHLY, CDR2 FYNNEI, per germline. The CDR3 length is 13 residues. Written as DNA, the CDR3 is TGTGCCAGCACCCCGACAGGGATTTATGGCTACACCTTC. This codes for CASTPTGIYGYTF. Filled out from reference TRBV2 and TRBJ1-2, the complete variable domain reads EPEVTQTPSHQVTQMGQEVILRCVPISNHLYFYWYRQILGQKVEFLVSFYNNEISEKSEIFDDQFSVERPDGSNFTLKIRSTKLEDSAMYFCASTPTGIYGYTFGSGTRLTVV.

The gene calls are TRBV5-5 and TRBJ2-3; 10 bases line up with TRBD2. CDR3 length: 15 residues. V lost 2 bases and J lost 6; bases outside the gene matches: 6. Germline loops: CDR1 SGHKS, CDR2 YYEKEE (reference sequence). The CDR3 sequence: CASSFGAGGRDTQYF. The CDR3 nucleotides are TGTGCCAGCAGCTTCGGAGCGGGGGGGCGGGATACGCAGTATTTT.

This clone occurred once. The chain is built from TRBV3-1 (or the pseudogene TRBV3-2) and TRBJ2-3; D is uncertain. The length of the CDR3 is 14 residues. The V end was cut by 3 bases, the J end by 2 bases, with 9 bases between. The germline gives CDR1 LGHDT, CDR2 YNNKEL (reference sequence). The CDR3 reads CASSQDPFTDTQYF. The CDR3 nucleotides are TGTGCCAGCAGCCAGGACCCGTTCACAGATACGCAGTATTTT.

This chain links TRBV5-1 with TRBJ2-7, with D possibly being TRBD1 (6 bases). V was pared by 1 base and J by 4 bases, with 9 bases between. In germline, CDR1 is SGHRS, CDR2 YFSETQ. There are 13 residues in the CDR3. CDR3 region: CASSLTGMYEQYF. In nucleotides, the CDR3 is TGCGCCAGCAGCTTGACAGGGATGTACGAGCAGTACTTC.

The chain links TRBV7-9 to TRBJ1-2; the match to TRBD1 covers 7 bases. The CDR3 has 14 residues. The V gene end was trimmed by 5 bases and the J gene end by 2 bases; junction bases not matched to a gene: 5. CDR1 is SEHNR and CDR2 is FQNEAQ in the germline V gene (reference sequence). As DNA, the CDR3 is TGTGCCAGCAGCCATACAGGGGCCAACTATGGCTACACCTTC. It is translated as CASSHTGANYGYTF.

This clone appeared once. The chain employs TRBV11-2 and TRBJ2-1; 10 bases map to TRBD2. V trimming: 4 bases; J trimming: 4 bases; junction bases outside the gene matches: 7. The germline CDR1 and CDR2 sequences are SGHAT and FQNNGV. The CDR3 is 16 residues long. CDR3 bases: TGTGCCAGCAGCTCCTCCCGACTAGCGGGTTACAATGAGCAGTTCTTC. Its translation: CASSSSRLAGYNEQFF.

This clone has only a few counts. This chain uses TRBV2 with TRBJ2-7; D is unresolved. Trimming removed 3 bases at V and 3 bases at J, with 9 bases between. Germline CDR1 is SNHLY and CDR2 is FYNNEI. This CDR3 comprises 13 residues. In nucleotides, the CDR3 is TGTGCCAGCAGTGAGGGCGGACGCTACGAGCAGTACTTC. Its translation: CASSEGGRYEQYF.